This TCR beta chain derives from a study of a mutant IDH1 vaccine in newly diagnosed glioma. Using immunoSEQ multiplex PCR, the repertoire was profiled, and TCRdb retains in-frame clones only, with some absent. The sample has roughly 32,000 clones; around 84% are singletons. On this clone itself: Its antigen remains unknown.

Stated time point: week 35, safety follow-up. Every single dose of the vaccine, 300 ug of mutant IDH1 20-mer peptide, came with topical imiquimod. Here the sequenced sample was PBMCs, taken from a glioma patient whose treatment included an IDH1 peptide vaccine. The receptor comes from a woman between 18 and 29 years old with glioma.

The DNA for the CDR3 is TGTGCCAGTGCTGACCGGCTGGGGGGCGCGCAGGAACTGTTTTTT. Its translation: CASADRLGGAQELFF. The chain recombines TRBV19 with TRBJ1-4, with D maybe TRBD1 (6 bases). The V end lost 8 bases, the J end lost 12 bases, and 25 bases lay between the germline ends. Germline V CDR1 and CDR2: LNHDA, SQIVND (reference sequence). This CDR3 comprises 15 residues.